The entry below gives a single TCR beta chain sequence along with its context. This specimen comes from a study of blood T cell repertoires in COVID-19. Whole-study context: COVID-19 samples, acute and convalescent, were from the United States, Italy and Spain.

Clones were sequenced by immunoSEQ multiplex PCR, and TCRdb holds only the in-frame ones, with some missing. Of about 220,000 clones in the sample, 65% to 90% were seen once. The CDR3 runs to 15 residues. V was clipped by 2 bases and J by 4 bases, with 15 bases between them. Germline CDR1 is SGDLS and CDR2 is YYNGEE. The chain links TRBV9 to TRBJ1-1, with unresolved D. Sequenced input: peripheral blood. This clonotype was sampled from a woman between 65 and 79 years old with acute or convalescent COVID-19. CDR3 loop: CASSVMRGSFTEAFF. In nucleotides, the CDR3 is TGTGCCAGCAGCGTTATGCGAGGATCATTCACTGAAGCTTTCTTT.